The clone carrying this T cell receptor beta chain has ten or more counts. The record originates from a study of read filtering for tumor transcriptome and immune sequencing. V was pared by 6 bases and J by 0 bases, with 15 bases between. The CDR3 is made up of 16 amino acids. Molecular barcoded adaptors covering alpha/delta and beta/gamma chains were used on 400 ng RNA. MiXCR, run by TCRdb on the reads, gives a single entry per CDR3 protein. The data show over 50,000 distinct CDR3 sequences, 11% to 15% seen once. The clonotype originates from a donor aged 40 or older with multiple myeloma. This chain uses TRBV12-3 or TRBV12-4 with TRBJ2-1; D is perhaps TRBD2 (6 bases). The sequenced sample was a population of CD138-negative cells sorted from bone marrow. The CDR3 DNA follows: TGTGCCAGCAGGGCGACCGGGACTTCCTCCTACAATGAGCAGTTCTTC. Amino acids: CASRATGTSSYNEQFF.